A selection of T cell receptor beta chains follows, all from one sample in a study of blood T cell repertoires in COVID-19. Assay: immunoSEQ multiplex PCR; the TCRdb copy retains only in-frame clones and omits some. The data show about 62,000 clones, around 74% seen once. The specimen sequenced was peripheral blood. Receptors were obtained from a woman between 50 and 59 years old with active or convalescent COVID-19. The CDR3 runs from the conserved cysteine through the conserved F or W. The D gene is left open where the match is weak. The size field is filled for only some rows; it gives once, few, many or a size class.

CDR3 DNA,CDR3 protein,clone size,D gene,CDR3 length,J gene,V gene
TGTGCCAGCAGCTGCTCATCCCGACTTGCGGTGAACACCGGGGAGCTGTTTTTT,CASSCSSRLAVNTGELFF,.,.,18,TRBJ2-2,TRBV13
TGTGCCAGCAGTGTCGGCAGGGGGGTTTACGAGCAGTACTTC,CASSVGRGVYEQYF,few,.,14,TRBJ2-7,TRBV2
TGTGCCAGCAGTTACCTGGCTAGCGGGAGGCGTGAGCAGTTCTTC,CASSYLASGRREQFF,once,TRBD2,15,TRBJ2-1,TRBV6-2/TRBV6-3
TGTGCCAGCAGGGCTTCCACTGAAGCTTTCTTT,CASRASTEAFF,.,.,11,TRBJ1-1,TRBV12-3/TRBV12-4
TGCGCCAGCAGCGGACTCGGGTATATCTGGGATGGCTACACCTTC,CASSGLGYIWDGYTF,.,.,15,TRBJ1-2,TRBV5-1
TGCGCCAGCAGCCAAGGGGTGGGGCGGGAGAAAAACATTCAGTACTTC,CASSQGVGREKNIQYF,few,TRBD2,16,TRBJ2-4,TRBV4-3
TGTGCCAGCAGCCCTATCTTACGGACTGAAGCTTTCTTT,CASSPILRTEAFF,.,.,13,TRBJ1-1,TRBV7-2
TGTGCCTGGGCTGGTGAGGCCGGGACAAGCAATCAGCCCCAGCATTTT,CAWAGEAGTSNQPQHF,.,.,16,TRBJ1-5,TRBV30
TGCGCCAGCAGCGCGGCGGCTAACTATGGCTACACCTTC,CASSAAANYGYTF,.,.,13,TRBJ1-2,TRBV5-1
TGTGCCAGTAGTAACGGGGGTTCCCAAGAGACCCAGTACTTC,CASSNGGSQETQYF,.,.,14,TRBJ2-5,TRBV19
TGTGCCAGCAGCCAAATCGGAGGACCCCAGTACTTC,CASSQIGGPQYF,.,.,12,TRBJ2-5,TRBV3-1/TRBV3-2
TGTGCCAGCAGTTTACCGGGCTATGGCTACACCTTC,CASSLPGYGYTF,.,.,12,TRBJ1-2,TRBV12-3/TRBV12-4
TGCGCCAGCAGCCAAGACGGGACAGGGGGTCAGCCCCAGCATTTT,CASSQDGTGGQPQHF,.,TRBD1,15,TRBJ1-5,TRBV4-3
TGCGCCAGCAGCTCCGGACAGGGTCTTGACGAGCAGTACTTC,CASSSGQGLDEQYF,.,TRBD1,14,TRBJ2-7,TRBV5-1